The count of the clone carrying this T cell receptor (beta chain) is one. Trimming pared 2 bases from V and 5 bases from J, leaving 9 bases between. Looked up from germline, CDR1 is SGHTA and CDR2 is FQGNSA. The CDR3 covers 13 residues. Researchers ran the PCR with 60 Vbeta and 13 Jbeta primers. The protocol was immunoSEQ multiplex PCR, while the TCRdb copy is restricted to in-frame clones and leaves out a portion. This sample has about 170,000 clones, with approximately 65% found just once. The data derive from a study of cytomegalovirus exposure and HLA in healthy donors. This chain uses TRBV7-2 with TRBJ1-2, with D maybe TRBD1 (5 bases). The clonotype comes from a man aged 35-49 years in good health and CMV-seronegative. The sample was PBMCs. The CDR3 loop reads CASSLQGQYGYTF. CDR3 DNA: TGTGCCAGCAGCTTACAGGGCCAGTATGGCTACACCTTC.